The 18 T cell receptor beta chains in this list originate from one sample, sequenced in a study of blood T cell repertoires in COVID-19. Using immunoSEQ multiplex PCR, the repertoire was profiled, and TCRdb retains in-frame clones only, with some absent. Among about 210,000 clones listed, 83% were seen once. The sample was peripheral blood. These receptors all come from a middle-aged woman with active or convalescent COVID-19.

CDR3 sequence reads: CASSQERGSETQYF. CDR3 DNA: TGTGCCAGCAGCCAAGAAAGGGGTTCAGAGACCCAGTACTTC. The chain carries TRBV3-1 (or the pseudogene TRBV3-2) and TRBJ2-5; TRBD1 is a possible D gene (5 bases). Germline values: CDR1 LGHDT, CDR2 YNNKEL (reference sequence). CDR3 length equals 14 residues. The ends were cut back, 0 bases at V and 4 bases at J, with 9 bases in the middle.

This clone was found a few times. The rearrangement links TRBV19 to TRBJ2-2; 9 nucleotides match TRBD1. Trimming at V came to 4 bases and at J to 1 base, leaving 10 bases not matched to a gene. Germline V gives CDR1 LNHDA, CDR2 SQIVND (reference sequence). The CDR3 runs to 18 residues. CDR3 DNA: TGTGCCAGTAGTACCCGGGACAGGGTGTTTAGGAACACCGGGGAGCTGTTTTTT. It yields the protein CASSTRDRVFRNTGELFF.

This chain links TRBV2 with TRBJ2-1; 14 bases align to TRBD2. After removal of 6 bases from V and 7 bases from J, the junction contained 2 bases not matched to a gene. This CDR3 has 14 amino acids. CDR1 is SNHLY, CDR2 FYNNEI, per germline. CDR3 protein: CASRGTSGSNEQFF. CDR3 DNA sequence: TGTGCCAGCAGGGGGACTAGCGGGAGTAATGAGCAGTTCTTC.

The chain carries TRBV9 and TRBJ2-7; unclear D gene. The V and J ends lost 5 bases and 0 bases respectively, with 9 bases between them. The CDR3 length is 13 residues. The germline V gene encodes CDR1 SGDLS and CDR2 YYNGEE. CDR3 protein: CASSPVGSYEQYF. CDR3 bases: TGTGCCAGCAGTCCGGTCGGCTCCTACGAGCAGTACTTC. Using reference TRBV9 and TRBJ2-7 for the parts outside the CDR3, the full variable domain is DSGVTQTPKHLITATGQRVTLRCSPRSGDLSVYWYQQSLDQGLQFLIQYYNGEERAKGNILERFSAQQFPDLHSELNLSSLELGDSALYFCASSPVGSYEQYFGPGTRLTVT.

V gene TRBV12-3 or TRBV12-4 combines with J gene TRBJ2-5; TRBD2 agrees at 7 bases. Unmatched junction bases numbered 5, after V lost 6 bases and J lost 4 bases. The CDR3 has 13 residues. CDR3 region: CASRVTGGETQYF. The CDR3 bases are TGTGCCAGCAGAGTGACGGGGGGAGAGACCCAGTACTTC.

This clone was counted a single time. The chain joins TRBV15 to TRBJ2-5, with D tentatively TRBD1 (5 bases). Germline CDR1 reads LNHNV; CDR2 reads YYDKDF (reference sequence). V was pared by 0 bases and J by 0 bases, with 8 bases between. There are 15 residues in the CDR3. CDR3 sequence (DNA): TGTGCCACCAGCAGAGATCAGGGAAACCAAGAGACCCAGTACTTC. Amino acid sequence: CATSRDQGNQETQYF.

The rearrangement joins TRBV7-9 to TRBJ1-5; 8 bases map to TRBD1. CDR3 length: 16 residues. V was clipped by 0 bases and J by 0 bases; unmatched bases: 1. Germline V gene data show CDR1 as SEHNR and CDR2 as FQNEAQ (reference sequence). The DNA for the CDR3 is TGTGCCAGCAGCTTAGCGACAGGGGATAGCAATCAGCCCCAGCATTTT. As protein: CASSLATGDSNQPQHF.

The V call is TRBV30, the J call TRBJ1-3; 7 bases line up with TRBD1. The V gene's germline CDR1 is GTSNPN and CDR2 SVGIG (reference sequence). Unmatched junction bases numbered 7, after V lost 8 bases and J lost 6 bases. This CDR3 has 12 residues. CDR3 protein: CARRQGENTIYF. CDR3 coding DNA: TGTGCCAGACGACAGGGAGAAAACACCATATATTTT.

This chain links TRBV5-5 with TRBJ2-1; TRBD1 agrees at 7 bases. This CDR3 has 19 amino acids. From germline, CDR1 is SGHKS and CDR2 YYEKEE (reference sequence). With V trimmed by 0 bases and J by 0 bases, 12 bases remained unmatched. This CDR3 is CASSLAFLQGSGSYNEQFF. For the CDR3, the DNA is TGTGCCAGCAGCTTGGCCTTTTTACAGGGGAGCGGCTCCTACAATGAGCAGTTCTTC.

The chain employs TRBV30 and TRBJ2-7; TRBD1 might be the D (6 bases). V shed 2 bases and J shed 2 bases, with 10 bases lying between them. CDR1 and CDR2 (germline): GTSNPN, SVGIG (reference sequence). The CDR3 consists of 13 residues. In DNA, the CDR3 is TGTGCCTGGAGTTTGGGACAAACCTACGAGCAGTACTTC. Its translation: CAWSLGQTYEQYF.

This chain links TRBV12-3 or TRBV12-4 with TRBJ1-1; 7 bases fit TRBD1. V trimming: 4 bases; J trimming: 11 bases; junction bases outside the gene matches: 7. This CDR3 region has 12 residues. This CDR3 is CASSSRGQIAFF. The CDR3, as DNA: TGTGCCAGCAGTTCAAGGGGACAGATCGCTTTCTTT.

Here the CDR3 DNA reads TGCAGCGTTGCCGGATACAGGGTTGACACAGATACGCAGTATTTT. Translating gives CSVAGYRVDTDTQYF. The V call is TRBV29-1, the J call TRBJ2-3; TRBD1 might be the D (6 bases). The CDR3 covers 15 residues. The V gene's germline CDR1 is SQVTM and CDR2 ANQGSEA. The V and J ends lost 4 bases and 2 bases respectively, with 16 bases between them.

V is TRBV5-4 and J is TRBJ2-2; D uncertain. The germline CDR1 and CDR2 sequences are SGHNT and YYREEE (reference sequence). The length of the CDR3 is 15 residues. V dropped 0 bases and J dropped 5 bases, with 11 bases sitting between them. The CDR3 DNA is TGTGCCAGCAGCTTGGCACAGAAAGAAACCGGGGAGCTGTTTTTT. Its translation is CASSLAQKETGELFF.

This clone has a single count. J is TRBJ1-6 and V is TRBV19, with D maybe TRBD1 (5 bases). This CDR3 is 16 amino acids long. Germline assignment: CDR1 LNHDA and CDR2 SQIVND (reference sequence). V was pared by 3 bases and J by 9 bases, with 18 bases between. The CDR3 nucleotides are TGTGCCAGTAGTATCAATTCGGGGGGTATTGGTTCACCCCTCCACTTT. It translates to CASSINSGGIGSPLHF.

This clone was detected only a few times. The CDR3 loop reads CASSLERESEQYF. In DNA, the CDR3 is TGTGCCAGCAGCCTTGAGCGGGAGTCGGAGCAGTACTTC. The chain couples TRBV7-6 to TRBJ2-7; 8 nucleotides align to TRBD2. The germline V gene encodes CDR1 SGHVS and CDR2 FNYEAQ. CDR3 length: 13 residues. The junction had 7 bases not matched to a gene; V was cut back by 5 bases and J by 7 bases.

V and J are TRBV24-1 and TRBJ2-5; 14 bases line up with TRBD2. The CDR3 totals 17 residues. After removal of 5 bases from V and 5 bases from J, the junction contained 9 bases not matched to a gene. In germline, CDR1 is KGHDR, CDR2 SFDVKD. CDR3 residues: CATSVAGLAGGKETQYF. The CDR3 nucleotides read TGTGCCACCAGTGTCGCTGGACTAGCGGGGGGTAAGGAGACCCAGTACTTC.

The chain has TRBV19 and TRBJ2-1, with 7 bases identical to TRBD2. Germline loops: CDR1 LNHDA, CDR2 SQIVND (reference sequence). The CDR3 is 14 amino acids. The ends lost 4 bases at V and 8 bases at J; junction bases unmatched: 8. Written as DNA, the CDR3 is TGTGCCAGTAGTACTAGCGGTCCTACTTATGAGCAGTTCTTC. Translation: CASSTSGPTYEQFF.

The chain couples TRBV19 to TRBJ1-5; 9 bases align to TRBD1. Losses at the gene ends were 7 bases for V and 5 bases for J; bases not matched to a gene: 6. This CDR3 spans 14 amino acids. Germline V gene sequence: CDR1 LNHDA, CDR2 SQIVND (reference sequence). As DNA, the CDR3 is TGTGCCAGTACCACCTGGGACAGGGATCAGCCCCAGCATTTT. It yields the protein CASTTWDRDQPQHF.